The next 10 T cell receptor beta chains were all read from a single sample in a study of cytomegalovirus exposure and HLA in healthy donors. This PCR relied on a set of 60 Vbeta primers and 13 Jbeta primers. The method was immunoSEQ multiplex PCR; TCRdb's version includes in-frame clones alone and lacks a portion of them. The listing records 100,000 to 150,000 clones. The sequencing input was PBMCs. The receptors derive from a woman aged 40 to 55 in good health and CMV-seronegative.

This rearrangement joins TRBV9 to TRBJ2-3, with 13 bases identical to TRBD2. CDR3 length: 16 amino acids. After removal of 2 bases from V and 2 bases from J, the junction contained 2 bases not matched to a gene. Looked up from germline, CDR1 is SGDLS and CDR2 is YYNGEE. The CDR3 loop is CASSVGTSGATDTQYF. In DNA, the CDR3 is TGTGCCAGCAGCGTCGGGACTAGCGGGGCCACAGATACGCAGTATTTT.

The rearrangement joins TRBV29-1 to TRBJ2-5; 8 nucleotides line up with TRBD1. The junction had 5 bases not matched to a gene; V was cut back by 7 bases and J by 4 bases. The CDR3 is 12 residues long. Germline values: CDR1 SQVTM, CDR2 ANQGSEA. CDR3 sequence: CSGFQGAETQYF. CDR3 in DNA: TGCAGCGGTTTTCAGGGGGCAGAGACCCAGTACTTC.

The chain has TRBV7-9 and TRBJ2-7; tentative D call: TRBD1 (6 bases). The CDR3 spans 13 residues. The V and J ends lost 3 bases and 6 bases respectively, with 12 bases between them. Germline V gives CDR1 SEHNR, CDR2 FQNEAQ (reference sequence). Written as DNA, the CDR3 is TGTGCCAGCAGCTTTAAGGGGGTGAGCGAGCAGTACTTC. This codes for CASSFKGVSEQYF.

The chain employs TRBV11-2 and TRBJ1-2; unclear D gene. The CDR3 contains 13 residues. CDR1 is SGHAT and CDR2 is FQNNGV in the germline V gene. V was shortened by 1 base and J by 10 bases, with 13 bases between the two germline ends. The CDR3 here is CASSLGDGRDYTF. CDR3 DNA: TGTGCCAGCAGCTTAGGTGACGGGAGGGACTACACCTTC.

V is TRBV6-4 and J is TRBJ2-3; tentatively, D is TRBD2 (5 bases). The CDR3 has 15 residues. Germline V CDR1 and CDR2: MRHNA, SNTAGT. V was clipped by 2 bases and J by 0 bases, with 9 bases between them. The CDR3 loop reads CASSDGGGSTDTQYF. CDR3 DNA: TGTGCCAGCAGTGACGGCGGCGGGAGCACAGATACGCAGTATTTT.

CDR3 coding DNA: TGTGCCAGCAGCCCCGTCAGGGGCGGTGAAGCTTTCTTT. Its translation: CASSPVRGGEAFF. The V call is TRBV6-6, the J call TRBJ1-1; a weak D match, TRBD1 (6 bases). Trimming removed 6 bases from V and 7 bases from J, with 15 bases in between. The CDR3 contains 13 residues. Germline CDR1 MNHNY, CDR2 SVGAGI (reference sequence).

The chain is built from TRBV6-5 and TRBJ2-2, with no clear D. Between the trimmed V and J ends, which lost 4 bases and 5 bases, there was a span of 8 bases. The CDR3 is made up of 13 amino acids. Per the germline V gene, CDR1 is MNHEY and CDR2 is SVGAGI. Here the CDR3 reads CASSLIGTGELFF. The CDR3 DNA reads TGTGCCAGCAGTTTAATCGGGACCGGGGAGCTGTTTTTT.

The chain employs TRBV7-3 and TRBJ2-6, with D possibly TRBD2 on 6 matching bases. The germline gives CDR1 SGHTA, CDR2 FQGTGA. Trimming left V 5 bases short and J 2 bases short, with 10 bases between. The CDR3 covers 15 residues. The CDR3 DNA reads TGTGCCAGCAGCCCTGGGGGGACTGGGGCCAACGTCCTGACTTTC. It is translated as CASSPGGTGANVLTF.

This chain connects TRBV6-5 to TRBJ1-3; D not resolved. The length of the CDR3 is 16 residues. The germline CDR1 and CDR2 sequences are MNHEY and SVGAGI. Trimming took off 0 bases at V and 2 bases at J, with 11 bases between the two ends. The CDR3 nucleotides read TGTGCCAGCAGTTACTCTCGTATTGGAGCTGGAAACACCATATATTTT. Translation: CASSYSRIGAGNTIYF.

CDR3 sequence reads: CASSLGRSGSPLHF. The CDR3 DNA reads TGTGCCAGCAGCTTAGGGAGATCGGGGTCACCCCTCCACTTT. The chain recombines TRBV11-2 with TRBJ1-6; D is ambiguous. Germline assignment: CDR1 SGHAT and CDR2 FQNNGV. The V end was cut by 1 base, the J end by 10 bases, with 11 bases between. The CDR3 runs 14 residues.